The entry that follows covers one T cell receptor (beta chain) sequence. This specimen belongs to a study of blood T cell repertoires in COVID-19. Residents of approximately 25 US areas, aged about 18 to 89 years, made up the participants. Participants had their cohort set by participant-reported clinical history. Cohort 3 recovery required two negative PCRs, clearance, or symptom resolution. Original analysis: Scientists estimated how many nucleated cells there were by amplifying reference gene primers. The method was immunoSEQ multiplex PCR; TCRdb's version includes in-frame clones alone and lacks a portion of them. That table furnishes V, J and clone size, whereas the DNA furnished D and trimming. The sample records fewer than 400,000 clones, just under 90% being singletons. This CDR3 contains 16 residues. In germline, CDR1 is SGHRS, CDR2 YFSETQ. V dropped 0 bases and J dropped 4; count of bases not matched to a gene: 7.

The sequenced material came from PBMCs or T cells enriched from blood (not recorded which). This sequence joins TRBV5-1 and TRBJ2-7, with 10 positions matching TRBD1. The TCR originated in a woman aged 50 to 60 who had recovered from COVID-19. CDR3 coding DNA: TGCGCCAGCAGCTTGGCGGGGACAGGGGAGGTGTACGAGCAGTACTTC. This gives the protein CASSLAGTGEVYEQYF.